The clone carrying this T cell receptor (beta chain) showed up just a few times. The data are from a study of blood T cell repertoires in COVID-19. On the study more broadly: Spain, Italy and the United States supplied samples that represented acute and convalescent COVID-19.

The CDR3 contains 16 residues. V dropped 4 bases and J dropped 2; count of bases not matched to a gene: 8. Germline CDR1 and CDR2: ENHRY and SYGVKD. Study members were between about 18 and 90 years old and lived in 24 US regions. Participant-given clinical history determined each cohort assignment. All exposed participants met a person with COVID-19 within 2 weeks before entering the study. Data came from immunoSEQ multiplex PCR; TCRdb stores just in-frame clones and leaves some out. The sample carries 130,000 to 150,000 clones, roughly 84% recorded once. The chain has TRBV10-3 and TRBJ1-2, with 9 bases aligning to TRBD1. The source of this sequence is a woman between 45 and 65 years old who had been exposed to COVID-19. The material sequenced was PBMCs or T cells enriched from blood (not recorded which). Here the CDR3 DNA reads TGTGCCATCAGTGGGGACAGGGCAGGAGAGAACTATGGCTACACCTTC. This codes for CAISGDRAGENYGYTF.